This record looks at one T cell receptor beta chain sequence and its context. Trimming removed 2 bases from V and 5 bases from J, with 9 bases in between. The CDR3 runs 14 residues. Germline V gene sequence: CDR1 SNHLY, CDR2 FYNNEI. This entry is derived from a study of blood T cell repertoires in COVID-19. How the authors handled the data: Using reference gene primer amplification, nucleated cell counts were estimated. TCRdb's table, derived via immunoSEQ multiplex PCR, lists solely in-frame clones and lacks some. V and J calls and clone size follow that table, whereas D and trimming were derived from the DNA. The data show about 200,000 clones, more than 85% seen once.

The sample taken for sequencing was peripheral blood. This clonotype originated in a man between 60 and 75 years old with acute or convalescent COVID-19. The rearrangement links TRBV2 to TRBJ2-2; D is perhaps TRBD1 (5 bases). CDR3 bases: TGTGCCAGCAGTGAATCAGGGTGGACCGGGGAGCTGTTTTTT. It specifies CASSESGWTGELFF.